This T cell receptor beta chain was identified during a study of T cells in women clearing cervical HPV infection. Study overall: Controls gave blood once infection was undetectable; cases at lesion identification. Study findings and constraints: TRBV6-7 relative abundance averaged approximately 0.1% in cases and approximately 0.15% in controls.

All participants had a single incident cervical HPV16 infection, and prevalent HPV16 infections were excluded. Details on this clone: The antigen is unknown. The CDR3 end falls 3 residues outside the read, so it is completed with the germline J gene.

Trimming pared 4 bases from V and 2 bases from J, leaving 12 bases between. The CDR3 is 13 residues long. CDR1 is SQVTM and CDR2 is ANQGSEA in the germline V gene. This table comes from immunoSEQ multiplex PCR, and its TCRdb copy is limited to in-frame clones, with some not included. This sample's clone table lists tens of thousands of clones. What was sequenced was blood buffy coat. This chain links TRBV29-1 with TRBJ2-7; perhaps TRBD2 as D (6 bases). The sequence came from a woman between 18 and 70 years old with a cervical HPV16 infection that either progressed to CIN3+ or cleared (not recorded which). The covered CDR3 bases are TGCAGCGTTGGGCCGGGGGTTACCTACGAG. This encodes CSVGPGVTYE. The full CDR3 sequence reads CSVGPGVTYEQYF.